Sequencing of this T cell receptor beta chain was carried out in a study of T-cell reconstitution after alpha-beta-depleted transplantation in children. Broader study findings: There were reportedly several hundred expanded graft clones from which alpha-beta T cells came about two months after transplant. Once a year had passed after transplant, T-cell counts and diversity came mostly from newly produced T cells. TCRbeta diversity was high at day 60 in some patients (a result of surviving recipient T cells and thymic progenitors).

Researchers prepared the TCRbeta library using unique molecular identifiers, the study reports. TCRdb recomputed calls from the PCR reads with MiXCR, one row per CDR3 protein. The sample lists fewer than 550,000 distinct CDR3 sequences, about an eighth seen once, with 14% in the top ten. Trimming took 8 bases from V and 5 from J; bases not matched to a gene: 20. CDR1 MNHNS and CDR2 SASEGT come from the germline V gene. This CDR3 has 18 amino acids. There are a few counts of this clonotype. Its antigen remains unknown. The sequenced sample was PBMCs, mostly from graft donor cells, obtained 180 days after TCRalphabeta/CD19-depleted stem cell transplant. The chain has TRBV6-1 and TRBJ2-7, with 11 bases aligning to TRBD2. The clonotype originates from a female patient between 2 and 15 years old who had a stem cell transplant for aplastic anemia, so the T cells may come from the graft donor. The CDR3 loop is CASSHLPYSGRAIDEQYF. CDR3 nucleotide sequence: TGTGCCAGCTCACACCTCCCATATAGCGGGAGGGCCATCGACGAGCAGTACTTC.